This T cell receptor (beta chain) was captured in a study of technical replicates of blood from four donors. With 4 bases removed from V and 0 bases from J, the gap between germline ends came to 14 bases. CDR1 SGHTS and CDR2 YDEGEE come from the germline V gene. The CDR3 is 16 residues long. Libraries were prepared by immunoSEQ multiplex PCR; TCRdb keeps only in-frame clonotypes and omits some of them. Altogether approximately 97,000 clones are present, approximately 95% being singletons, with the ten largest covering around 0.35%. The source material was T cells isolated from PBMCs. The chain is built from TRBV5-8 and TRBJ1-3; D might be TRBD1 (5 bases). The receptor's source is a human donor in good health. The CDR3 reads CASSRLGGTSGNTIYF. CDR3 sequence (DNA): TGTGCCAGCAGCCGTTTGGGGGGGACCTCTGGAAACACCATATATTTT.